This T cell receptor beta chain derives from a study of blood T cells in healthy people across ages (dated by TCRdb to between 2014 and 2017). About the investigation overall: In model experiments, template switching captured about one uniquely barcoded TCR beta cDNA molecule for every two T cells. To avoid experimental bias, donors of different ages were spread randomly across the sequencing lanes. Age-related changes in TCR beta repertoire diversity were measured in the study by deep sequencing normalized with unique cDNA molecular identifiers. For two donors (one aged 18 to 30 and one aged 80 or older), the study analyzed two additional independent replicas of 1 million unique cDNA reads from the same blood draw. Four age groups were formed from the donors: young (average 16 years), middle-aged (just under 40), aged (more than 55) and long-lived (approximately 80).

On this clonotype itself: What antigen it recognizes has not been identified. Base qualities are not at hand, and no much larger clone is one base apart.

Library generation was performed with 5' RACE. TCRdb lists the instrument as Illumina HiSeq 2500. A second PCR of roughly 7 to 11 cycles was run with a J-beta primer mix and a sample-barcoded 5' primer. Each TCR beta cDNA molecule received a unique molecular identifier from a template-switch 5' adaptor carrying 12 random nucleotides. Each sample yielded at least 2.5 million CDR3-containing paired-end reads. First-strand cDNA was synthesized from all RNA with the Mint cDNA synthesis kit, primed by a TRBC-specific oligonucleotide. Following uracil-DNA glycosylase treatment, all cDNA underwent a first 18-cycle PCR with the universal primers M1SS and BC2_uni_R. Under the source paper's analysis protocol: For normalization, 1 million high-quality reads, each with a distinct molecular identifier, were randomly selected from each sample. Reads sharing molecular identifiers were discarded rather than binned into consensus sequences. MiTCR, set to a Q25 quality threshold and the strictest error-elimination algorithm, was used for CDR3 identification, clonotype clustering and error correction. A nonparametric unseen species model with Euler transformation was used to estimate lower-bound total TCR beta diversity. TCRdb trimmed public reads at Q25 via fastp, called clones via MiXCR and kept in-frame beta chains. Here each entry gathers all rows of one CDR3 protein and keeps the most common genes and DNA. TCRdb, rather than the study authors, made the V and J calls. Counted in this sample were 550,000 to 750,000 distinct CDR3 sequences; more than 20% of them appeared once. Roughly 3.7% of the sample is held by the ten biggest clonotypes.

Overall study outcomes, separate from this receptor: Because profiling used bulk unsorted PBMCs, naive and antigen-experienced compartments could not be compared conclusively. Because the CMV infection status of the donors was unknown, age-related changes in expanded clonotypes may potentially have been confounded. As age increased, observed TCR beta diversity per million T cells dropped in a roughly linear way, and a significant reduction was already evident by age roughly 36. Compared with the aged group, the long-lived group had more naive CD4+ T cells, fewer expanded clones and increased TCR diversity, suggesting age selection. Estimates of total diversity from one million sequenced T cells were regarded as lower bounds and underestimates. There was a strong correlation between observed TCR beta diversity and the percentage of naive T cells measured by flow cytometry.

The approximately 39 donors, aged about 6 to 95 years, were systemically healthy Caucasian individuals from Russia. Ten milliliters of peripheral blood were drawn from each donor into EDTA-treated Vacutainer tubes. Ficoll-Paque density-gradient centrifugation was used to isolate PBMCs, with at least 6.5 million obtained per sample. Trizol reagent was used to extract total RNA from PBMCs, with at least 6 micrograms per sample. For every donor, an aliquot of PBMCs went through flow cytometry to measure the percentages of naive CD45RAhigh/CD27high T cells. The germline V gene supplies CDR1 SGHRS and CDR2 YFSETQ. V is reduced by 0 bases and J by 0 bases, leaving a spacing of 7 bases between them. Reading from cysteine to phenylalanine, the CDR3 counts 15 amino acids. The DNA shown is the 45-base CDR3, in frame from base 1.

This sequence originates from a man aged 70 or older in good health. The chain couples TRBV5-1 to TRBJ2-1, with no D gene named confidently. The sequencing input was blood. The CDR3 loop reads CASSLVPVSYNEQFF. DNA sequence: TGCGCCAGCAGCTTGGTCCCGGTCTCCTACAATGAGCAGTTCTTC.